This TCR beta chain was recovered during a study of CD8 T cells in ankylosing spondylitis. The study, taken as a whole, reports: What appeared characteristic of ankylosing spondylitis blood was a TCR beta motif of about eight highly homologous variants.

This clonotype was seen ten or more times. Its antigen is currently unknown. Each CDR3 protein is one row after TCRdb ran MiXCR on the 5' RACE reads. The repertoire holds about 220,000 distinct CDR3 sequences, 10% seen once, with about 20% in the top ten. Germline V CDR1 and CDR2: SGHTA, FQGTGA. With V trimmed by 4 bases and J by 4 bases, 4 bases remained unmatched. There are 14 residues in the CDR3. This clonotype originated in a male donor with ankylosing spondylitis or in good health (not recorded which). The material sequenced was blood, either unsorted or a sorted T cell fraction (not recorded which). V is TRBV7-3 and J is TRBJ1-1, with TRBD1 matching 9 bases. Written as DNA, the CDR3 is TGTGCCAGCAGCTCAGGGACAGGGATCACTGAAGCTTTCTTT. Protein product: CASSSGTGITEAFF.